This T cell receptor (beta chain) is from a study of shared clonotypes between healthy human individuals. Study outcomes and limitations: A handful of donors showed sharing of approximately 5% of naive CD4 clonotypes. Non-shared clonotypes displayed generation probabilities falling below those of clonotypes present in all four donors.

The CDR3 spans 15 residues. V lost 10 bases to trimming and J lost 0 bases; unmatched junction nucleotides: 12. CDR1 SGHNT and CDR2 YENEEA come from the germline V gene. Deep-level running was used for the assay. Clones were sequenced by immunoSEQ multiplex PCR, and TCRdb holds only the in-frame ones, with some missing. The data show roughly 2.6 million clones, with approximately 92% seen just once and around 0.14% held by the top ten. Turning to this clone: Antigen unknown.

The sequencing input was naive CD4+ T cells sorted from blood. Subset here: CD45RA+ positively selected. This sequence originates from a man aged 18 to 30 in good health. This sequence joins TRBV11-3 and TRBJ2-7; 7 positions match TRBD1. The CDR3 sequence: CAITGQLTFSYEQYF. The CDR3, as DNA: TGTGCCATCACGGGACAGCTTACGTTCTCCTACGAGCAGTACTTC.